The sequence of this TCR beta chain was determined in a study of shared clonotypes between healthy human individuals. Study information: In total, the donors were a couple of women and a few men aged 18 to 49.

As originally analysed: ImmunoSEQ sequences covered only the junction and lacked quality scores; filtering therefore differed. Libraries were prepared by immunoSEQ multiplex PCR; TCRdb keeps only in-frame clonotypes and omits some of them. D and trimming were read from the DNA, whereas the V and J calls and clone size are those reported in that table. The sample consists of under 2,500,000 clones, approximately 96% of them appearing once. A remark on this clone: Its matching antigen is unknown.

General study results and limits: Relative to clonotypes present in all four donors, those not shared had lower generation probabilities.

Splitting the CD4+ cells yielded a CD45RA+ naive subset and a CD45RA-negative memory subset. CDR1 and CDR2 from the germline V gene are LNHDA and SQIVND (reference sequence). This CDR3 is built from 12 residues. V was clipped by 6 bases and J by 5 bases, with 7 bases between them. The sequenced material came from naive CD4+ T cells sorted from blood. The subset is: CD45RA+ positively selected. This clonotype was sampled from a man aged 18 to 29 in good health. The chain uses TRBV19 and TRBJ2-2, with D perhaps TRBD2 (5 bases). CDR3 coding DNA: TGTGCCAGTAGGGAGGAGACCGGGGAGCTGTTTTTT. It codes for CASREETGELFF. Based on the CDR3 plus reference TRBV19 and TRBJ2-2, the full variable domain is DGGITQSPKYLFRKEGQNVTLSCEQNLNHDAMYWYRQDPGQGLRLIYYSQIVNDFQKGDIAEGYSVSREKKESFPLTVTSAQKNPTAFYLCASREETGELFFGEGSRLTVL.